These 24 T cell receptor beta chains were sequenced from one sample in a study of spatial heterogeneity in lung cancer. Each CDR3 protein is one row after TCRdb ran MiXCR on the 5' RACE reads. This table holds roughly 71,000 distinct CDR3 sequences, about 8.2% found once. Indicated time point: blood at routine non-recurrence follow-up after resection. Source: PBMCs, taken at follow-up. Every receptor here comes from a female donor with early-stage non-small cell lung cancer.

This clonotype was seen ten or more times. The V gene is TRBV20-1, the J gene TRBJ2-7; 7 bases match TRBD2. Germline V gene sequence: CDR1 DFQATT, CDR2 SNEGSKA (reference sequence). V dropped 5 bases and J dropped 3; count of bases not matched to a gene: 7. The CDR3 loop spans 13 amino acids. The CDR3 region is CSAGGDGNYEQYF. The CDR3 DNA reads TGCAGTGCTGGGGGGGACGGTAACTACGAGCAGTACTTC.

The J gene is TRBJ2-7, the V gene TRBV3-1, with 12 bases aligning to TRBD2. CDR1 is LGHDT, CDR2 YNNKEL, per germline (reference sequence). V shed 4 bases and J 5 bases; nucleotides not matched to a gene: 3. CDR3 length equals 14 residues. CDR3 nucleotides: TGTGCCAGCAGCCCTGGACTAGCGGGACACGAGCAGTACTTC. Translated, it gives CASSPGLAGHEQYF.

Many counts were recorded for this clonotype. CDR3 sequence: CAIWGAPNQPQHF. The CDR3 DNA is TGTGCCATCTGGGGAGCGCCCAATCAGCCCCAGCATTTT. The V gene is TRBV10-3, the J gene TRBJ1-5; D gene unclear. The ends were cut back, 8 bases at V and 3 bases at J, with 11 bases in the middle. Germline V lookup: CDR1 ENHRY, CDR2 SYGVKD. This CDR3 contains 13 residues.

This clonotype was detected ten times or more. CDR3 protein: CSARDRDYEQYF. DNA for the CDR3: TGCAGTGCTAGGGACAGGGACTACGAGCAGTACTTC. J is TRBJ2-7 and V is TRBV20-1; TRBD1 matches at 8 bases. Germline lookup yields CDR1 DFQATT and CDR2 SNEGSKA (reference sequence). This CDR3 has 12 residues. The junction had 1 base not matched to a gene; V was cut back by 3 bases and J by 3 bases.

This clonotype was counted many times. The chain joins TRBV5-4 to TRBJ2-3; D possibly corresponds to TRBD1 (6 bases). The CDR3 extends over 15 amino acids. CDR1 is SGHNT, CDR2 YYREEE, per germline (reference sequence). With 4 bases removed from V and 0 bases from J, the gap between germline ends came to 12 bases. The CDR3 sequence is CASSDGQISTDTQYF. CDR3 nucleotide sequence: TGTGCCAGCAGCGACGGACAGATTAGCACAGATACGCAGTATTTT.

There are many counts of this clonotype. The CDR3, as DNA: TGTGCCTGGAACAAGAGGGTGGCCACTGAAGCTTTCTTT. Its protein product is CAWNKRVATEAFF. The chain joins TRBV30 to TRBJ1-1; D remains unclear. CDR1 and CDR2 (germline): GTSNPN, SVGIG (reference sequence). The ends were cut back, 4 bases at V and 4 bases at J, with 13 bases in the middle. This CDR3 comprises 13 residues.

This clonotype was counted only a few times. CDR3 residues: CASSLGPSEVAFF. The CDR3 DNA sequence: TGTGCCAGCAGCTTGGGCCCTTCTGAGGTAGCTTTCTTT. The rearrangement uses TRBV7-9 and TRBJ1-1, with D hard to call. This CDR3 contains 13 residues. The V end lost 3 bases, the J end lost 10 bases, and 15 bases lay between the germline ends. Looked up from germline, CDR1 is SEHNR and CDR2 is FQNEAQ (reference sequence).

CDR3 bases: TGCAGTGCTATCAGACAGGGGGCAGACTATGGCTACACCTTC. This encodes CSAIRQGADYGYTF. J is TRBJ1-2 and V is TRBV20-1; 10 bases fit TRBD1. The germline V gene has CDR1 DFQATT and CDR2 SNEGSKA (reference sequence). J gave up 3 bases and V 4 bases, and 5 bases lay outside the gene matches. CDR3 size: 14 residues.

The table lists this clonotype with many counts. This chain joins TRBV6-5 and TRBJ2-1, with D possibly TRBD2 on 6 matching bases. From germline, CDR1 is MNHEY and CDR2 SVGAGI. The CDR3 sequence is 16 residues long. V lost 0 bases and J 6 bases, leaving 15 bases between the germline ends. The CDR3 protein is CASSYSTRGAINEQFF. The CDR3 DNA reads TGTGCCAGCAGTTACTCGACGCGGGGCGCTATCAATGAGCAGTTCTTC.

The table lists this clonotype with many counts. The gene calls are TRBV6-5 and TRBJ1-2; tentatively, D is TRBD1 (5 bases). CDR1 is MNHEY and CDR2 is SVGAGI in the germline V gene. The germline V and J ends were trimmed by 5 bases and 6 bases, with 16 bases remaining between them. The CDR3 length is 14 residues. The DNA for the CDR3 is TGTGCCAGCAGTCCTCCAGGCAGGGTTGATGGCTACACCTTC. This sequence encodes CASSPPGRVDGYTF.

The chain recombines TRBV27 with TRBJ2-7; 12 bases line up with TRBD2. V lost 8 bases and J lost 5; bases outside the gene matches: 22. CDR1 is MNHEY, CDR2 SMNVEV, per germline (reference sequence). The CDR3 has 19 amino acids. CDR3 DNA sequence: TGTGCCAGCGGGCCACTAGCGGGAGGATCTTTCGCGACCTTCGACGAGCAGTACTTC. Amino acids: CASGPLAGGSFATFDEQYF.

The chain links TRBV7-2 to TRBJ2-7; 8 positions match TRBD2. The germline V gene has CDR1 SGHTA and CDR2 FQGNSA. This CDR3 has 16 residues. V lost 5 bases to trimming and J lost 3 bases; unmatched junction nucleotides: 12. The CDR3, as DNA: TGTGCCAGCAGCCCGGGGGGAGCGGGAGATCTCTACGAGCAGTACTTC. Translation: CASSPGGAGDLYEQYF.

This clonotype was recorded many times. The chain employs TRBV20-1 and TRBJ1-5; D gene uncertain. This CDR3 region has 14 residues. Germline CDR1 reads DFQATT; CDR2 reads SNEGSKA (reference sequence). V lost 4 bases to trimming and J lost 0 bases, with 10 bases between them. The CDR3 region has the DNA TGCAGTGCTATCGGGGTGTATAGCAATCAGCCCCAGCATTTT. Its translation: CSAIGVYSNQPQHF.

V gene TRBV9 combines with J gene TRBJ1-2, with a tentative D call TRBD1 (5 bases). Trimming pared 4 bases from V and 6 bases from J, leaving 22 bases between. Germline values: CDR1 SGDLS, CDR2 YYNGEE. CDR3 length equals 16 residues. The chain's CDR3 is CASSRLTTDPKNGYTF. The CDR3 DNA reads TGTGCCAGCAGCCGCCTCACGACAGACCCGAAGAATGGCTACACCTTC.

V and J are TRBV6-5 and TRBJ2-7; tentative D call: TRBD2 (6 bases). The CDR3 is 16 residues long. V shed 0 bases and J shed 4 bases, with 16 bases lying between them. CDR1 is MNHEY, CDR2 SVGAGI, per germline. This chain's CDR3 is CASSYSGNGSTYEQYF. CDR3 DNA: TGTGCCAGCAGTTACTCGGGTAACGGGAGTACGTACGAGCAGTACTTC.

This clonotype was found many times. This rearrangement joins TRBV5-1 to TRBJ1-1; 9 nucleotides line up with TRBD1. The CDR3 runs 14 residues. Germline CDR1 and CDR2: SGHRS and YFSETQ. Losses at the gene ends were 4 bases for V and 5 bases for J; bases not matched to a gene: 6. CDR3 sequence reads: CASSGQGLWTEAFF. CDR3 bases: TGCGCCAGCAGCGGACAGGGGCTATGGACTGAAGCTTTCTTT. Looking up the rest from reference TRBV5-1 and TRBJ1-1 gives the full variable domain: KAGVTQTPRYLIKTRGQQVTLSCSPISGHRSVSWYQQTPGQGLQFLFEYFSETQRNKGNFPGRFSGRQFSNSRSEMNVSTLELGDSALYLCASSGQGLWTEAFFGQGTRLTVV.

This clonotype was counted only a few times. The chain employs TRBV3-1 and TRBJ2-7; TRBD1 agrees at 7 bases. V lost 2 bases to trimming and J lost 2 bases; unmatched junction nucleotides: 6. The CDR3 runs to 15 residues. Germline V gives CDR1 LGHDT, CDR2 YNNKEL (reference sequence). The CDR3 loop is CASSQTGERTYEQYF. CDR3 nucleotides: TGTGCCAGCAGCCAAACAGGGGAGAGGACCTACGAGCAGTACTTC.

There are a few counts of this clonotype. The rearrangement uses TRBV20-1 and TRBJ2-3, with a possible D match to TRBD1 (6 bases). The CDR3 has 13 amino acids. Germline CDR1 is DFQATT and CDR2 is SNEGSKA (reference sequence). The ends were cut back, 5 bases at V and 4 bases at J, with 13 bases in the middle. The CDR3 protein is CSASTGGADTQYF. The CDR3 nucleotides are TGCAGTGCTTCGACAGGTGGGGCAGATACGCAGTATTTT.

This clonotype was detected a few times. This rearrangement joins TRBV27 to TRBJ2-3; 11 bases line up with TRBD2. V gave up 2 bases and J gave up 0 bases; unmatched junction bases: 7. This CDR3 has 18 residues. Looked up from germline, CDR1 is MNHEY and CDR2 is SMNVEV (reference sequence). The DNA of the CDR3 is TGTGCCAGCAGTTTAGGTAGCGGGAGGGCCGAAAGCACAGATACGCAGTATTTT. Translation: CASSLGSGRAESTDTQYF.

Ten or more counts support this clonotype. The chain carries TRBV5-1 and TRBJ1-1; maybe TRBD1 (6 bases). The V end lost 0 bases, the J end lost 0 bases, and 6 bases lay between the germline ends. The CDR3 runs 14 residues. The V gene's germline CDR1 is SGHRS and CDR2 YFSETQ. CDR3 protein: CASSLGQVNTEAFF. The CDR3, as DNA: TGCGCCAGCAGCTTGGGACAGGTGAACACTGAAGCTTTCTTT.

This clonotype was detected many times. The CDR3 is CSAGREYNEQFF. The DNA for the CDR3 is TGCAGCGCCGGACGTGAATACAATGAGCAGTTCTTC. The genes are TRBV20-1 and TRBJ2-1; no firm D call. This CDR3 contains 12 residues. The germline CDR1 and CDR2 sequences are DFQATT and SNEGSKA (reference sequence).

This clonotype was observed at least ten times. The chain joins TRBV24-1 to TRBJ2-7; D call uncertain. The CDR3 has 13 residues. Germline V gene lookup returns CDR1 KGHDR and CDR2 SFDVKD. V lost 4 bases and J lost 4, with 10 bases in between. This CDR3 reads CATSDPVTYEQYF. In DNA, the CDR3 is TGTGCCACCAGTGACCCTGTCACTTACGAGCAGTACTTC.

This clonotype has ten or more counts. The chain is built from TRBV7-9 and TRBJ2-1; no clear D. CDR3 length: 15 residues. CDR1 and CDR2 from the germline V gene are SEHNR and FQNEAQ (reference sequence). Trimming shortened V by 1 base and J by 5 bases, and 12 bases separated the two germline ends. CDR3 bases: TGTGCCAGCAGCTTAGGCCTCGGGTTTGACAATGAGCAGTTCTTC. It codes for CASSLGLGFDNEQFF.

This clonotype was detected many times. The chain has TRBV7-9 and TRBJ1-5; a possible D gene is TRBD1 (5 bases). Germline CDR1 and CDR2: SEHNR and FQNEAQ (reference sequence). The CDR3 loop spans 14 amino acids. The ends were cut back, 4 bases at V and 5 bases at J, with 12 bases in the middle. The CDR3 loop reads CASSSGGVDQPQHF. The CDR3 DNA reads TGTGCCAGCAGCTCCGGGGGGGTCGATCAGCCCCAGCATTTT.